These T cell receptor beta chains were read from a single sample in a study of glioma-infiltrating T cells. A single record per CDR3 protein comes from TCRdb applying MiXCR to the multiplex PCR reads. In the table there are approximately 400,000 distinct CDR3 sequences, 41% of which are singletons. Sequencing input: glioma tissue, nonneoplastic brain tissue, or PBMCs (not recorded which). The receptors come from a human donor with low-grade glioma or glioblastoma, undergoing nonglioma brain surgery, or in good health (not recorded which). Both conserved end residues are part of each CDR3. The order of the fields is clone size, V gene, J gene, D gene, CDR3 DNA, CDR3 protein. A D gene is named only where the DNA matches it firmly. The size of a clone is reported for some rows only, either as once, few or many, or as a class for expanded clones.

NA,TRBV20-1,TRBJ2-5,NA,TGCAGTGCTAGGGCAGGGAGGACCCAAGAGACCCAGTACTTC,CSARAGRTQETQYF
few,TRBV4-3,TRBJ2-3,TRBD2,TGCGCCAGCAGCCAAGAACTAGCGGGCCCAGATACGCAGTATTTT,CASSQELAGPDTQYF
few,TRBV27,TRBJ2-3,NA,TGTGCCAGCAGTTTGATCGGCTTTGCTGGCACAGATACGCAGTATTTT,CASSLIGFAGTDTQYF
NA,TRBV6-2/TRBV6-3,TRBJ2-1,NA,TGTGCCAGCAGTTTGATAGAGTTCGGCTCCTACAATAAGCAGTTCTTC,CASSLIEFGSYNKQFF
many,TRBV28,TRBJ2-1,TRBD2,TGTGCCAGCAGTTCCCTAGCGGCCGAGCAGTTCTTC,CASSSLAAEQFF
NA,TRBV27,TRBJ2-1,TRBD2,TGTGCCAGCAGCCAAGGGACTAGCGGGACTAAGAGCCGGAATGAGCAGTTCTTC,CASSQGTSGTKSRNEQFF
NA,TRBV27,TRBJ2-4,NA,TGTGCCAGCAGTTTTGGAAGGGCGAGAGGACTAGCCAAAAACATTCAGTACTTC,CASSFGRARGLAKNIQYF
few,TRBV28,TRBJ2-7,NA,TGTGCCAGCAGTTATGATAACGCCTACGAGCAGTACTTC,CASSYDNAYEQYF
NA,TRBV7-9,TRBJ2-5,NA,TGTGCCAGCAGTTTCCGGGGGCCAGAGACCAAGTACTTC,CASSFRGPETKYF
NA,TRBV5-1,TRBJ2-1,NA,TGCGCCAGCAGCCCGCCGGGGGATCCAGGGTCCCATGAGCAGTTCTTC,CASSPPGDPGSHEQFF
few,TRBV19,TRBJ2-6,NA,TGTGCCAGTACCCCCAGTCATGGCACCGCCTCTGGGGCCAACGTCCTGACTTTC,CASTPSHGTASGANVLTF
NA,TRBV20-1,TRBJ2-7,NA,TGCAGTGCTAGAGCCCTGGACCCAATCTACGAGCAGTACTTC,CSARALDPIYEQYF
few,TRBV28,TRBJ2-7,NA,TGTGCCAGCAGTTTAAGGAGTTTCGAGCAGTACTTC,CASSLRSFEQYF
NA,TRBV24-1,TRBJ2-1,TRBD2,TGTGCCACCAGTGATACTAGCGGGAGCTACAATGAGCAGTTCTTC,CATSDTSGSYNEQFF
NA,TRBV4-1,TRBJ2-1,NA,TGCGCCAGCAGCCTACGATCGACAGGAGTCCTCTCCTACAATGAGCAGTTCTTC,CASSLRSTGVLSYNEQFF
NA,TRBV7-2,TRBJ2-1,NA,TGTGCCAGCACTAGTCGTTACAATGAGCAGTTCTTC,CASTSRYNEQFF
few,TRBV12-3/TRBV12-4,TRBJ2-1,TRBD2,TGTGCCAGCAGTCGCGATGTACTAGCGGTTTACAATGAGCAGTTCTTC,CASSRDVLAVYNEQFF
NA,TRBV19,TRBJ2-3,NA,TGTGCCAGTAGAAGGATGGTTACAGATACGCAGTATTTT,CASRRMVTDTQYF
few,TRBV2,TRBJ1-2,NA,TGTGCCAGCAGTGAATTTGGCGGAGGCCAGTTCTATGGCTACACCTTC,CASSEFGGGQFYGYTF
NA,TRBV7-3,TRBJ2-7,NA,TGTGCCAGCAGCTTAGATTGGGGCTACGAGCAGTACTTC,CASSLDWGYEQYF
NA,TRBV20-1,TRBJ2-7,TRBD2,TGCAGTGCTAGAAGACTAGCGGCAAGCTCCTACGAGCAGTACTTC,CSARRLAASSYEQYF
NA,TRBV3-1,TRBJ2-7,TRBD2,TGTGCCAGCAGCCTCTCTCGACTAGCGGGAGGGTACGAGCAGTACTTC,CASSLSRLAGGYEQYF
NA,TRBV9,TRBJ2-1,TRBD2,TGTGCCAGCAGCGTAGCGACTAGCGGGAGCCCCTCCTACAATGAGCAGTTCTTC,CASSVATSGSPSYNEQFF
many,TRBV27,TRBJ1-5,NA,TGTGCCAGCAGTGACGGGACCCGGGATCAGCCCCAGCATTTT,CASSDGTRDQPQHF
few,TRBV20-1,TRBJ2-1,NA,TGCAGTGCTAGAATGCTCGTCCATGACAAGCGTAACTCCTACAATGAGCAGTTCTTC,CSARMLVHDKRNSYNEQFF
few,TRBV27,TRBJ2-7,TRBD1,TGTGCCAGCAGCGTTGGACAGGGGGCCTACGAGCAGTACTTC,CASSVGQGAYEQYF
NA,TRBV10-3,TRBJ1-3,NA,TGTGCCATCAGTGAGAATCTGGGCCCAAGCTCTGGAAACACCATATATTTT,CAISENLGPSSGNTIYF
few,TRBV5-5,TRBJ1-2,NA,TGTGCCAGCAGCTTGGAGCGGGGGATCAGGAGTGGCTACACCTTC,CASSLERGIRSGYTF
NA,TRBV4-1,TRBJ1-2,NA,TGCGCCAGCAGCCAACCTAGACAGAGAACTAACTATGGCTACACCTTC,CASSQPRQRTNYGYTF
few,TRBV4-2,TRBJ1-5,TRBD1,TGTGCCAGCAGCCAATTATCAGGGGGCTCTTTCCCCCAGCATTTT,CASSQLSGGSFPQHF
many,TRBV6-1,TRBJ2-2,TRBD1,TGTGCCAGTCTACAGGGGGCGGGCACCGGGGAGCTGTTTTTT,CASLQGAGTGELFF
NA,TRBV20-1,TRBJ2-2,TRBD1,TGCAGTGCTAAGGGACAGGGGGCGTCCGGGGAGCTGTTTTTT,CSAKGQGASGELFF
NA,TRBV12-3/TRBV12-4,TRBJ2-1,TRBD2,TGTGCCAGCACCCCTAGGGGGACTAGCGGGAGGACCTCCTTAGGTGAGCAGTTCTTC,CASTPRGTSGRTSLGEQFF
many,TRBV6-1,TRBJ1-2,TRBD1,TGTGCCAGCAGTGAACGAGGAGGACAGGGGTCGTCCCCCTATGGCTACACCTTC,CASSERGGQGSSPYGYTF
few,TRBV5-1,TRBJ1-1,TRBD1,TGCGCCAGCAGCACCGGGACAGGCGGAACTGAAGCTTTCTTT,CASSTGTGGTEAFF
few,TRBV7-2,TRBJ1-1,NA,TGTGCCAGCAGCGTTCAGGGCGGGGACACTGAAGCTTTCTTT,CASSVQGGDTEAFF
NA,TRBV15,TRBJ1-1,NA,TGTGCCACCAGCAGGAGCTGGACGGGGAACACTGAAGCTTTCTTT,CATSRSWTGNTEAFF
NA,TRBV7-2,TRBJ1-2,NA,TGTGCCAGCAGCTTAGCCGGCAGGAACTATGGCTACACCTTC,CASSLAGRNYGYTF
NA,TRBV7-2,TRBJ2-1,TRBD1,TGTGCCAGCAGCCAACCGGGACAGCAAGAGACCCAGTTCTTC,CASSQPGQQETQFF
NA,TRBV10-3,TRBJ1-2,NA,TGTGCCATCAGTGAACAGCCGACCGGTGGCTACACCTTC,CAISEQPTGGYTF
few,TRBV19,TRBJ1-5,NA,TGTGCCAGTAAGACCAGGGACTCACCATACTATAGCAATCAGCCCCAGCATTTT,CASKTRDSPYYSNQPQHF
few,TRBV28,TRBJ1-5,TRBD1,TGTGCCAGCAGACCCGACAGGGGTAGGGGCAATCAGCCCCAGCATTTT,CASRPDRGRGNQPQHF
many,TRBV6-2/TRBV6-3,TRBJ2-3,NA,TGTGCCAGCAGTTACTTCGGGAGAGTGACAGATACGCAGTATTTT,CASSYFGRVTDTQYF
NA,TRBV7-6,TRBJ2-5,NA,TGTGCTAGCAGCTCTCGTTTGGAAGAGACCCAGTACTTC,CASSSRLEETQYF
NA,TRBV7-9,TRBJ1-6,TRBD1,TGTGCCAGCAGCGTGACAGGGATCAGGACCTATAATTCACCCCTCCACTTT,CASSVTGIRTYNSPLHF
many,TRBV6-2/TRBV6-3,TRBJ2-1,NA,TGTGCCAGCAGTTTCAGCGGGCCCTACAATGAGCAGTTCTTC,CASSFSGPYNEQFF
few,TRBV4-3,TRBJ2-7,NA,TGCGCCAGCAGCCAAAGCCCCATATTTGAGGCGGCGAATTCCTACGAGCAGTACTTC,CASSQSPIFEAANSYEQYF
once,TRBV20-1,TRBJ2-7,NA,TGCAGTGCTAGAGTGGCAGGGCCTATCCCCTACGAGCAGTACTTC,CSARVAGPIPYEQYF
NA,TRBV4-1,TRBJ2-7,NA,TGCGCCAGCAGCCAAGTACGGGGAAGCGAGCAGTACTTC,CASSQVRGSEQYF